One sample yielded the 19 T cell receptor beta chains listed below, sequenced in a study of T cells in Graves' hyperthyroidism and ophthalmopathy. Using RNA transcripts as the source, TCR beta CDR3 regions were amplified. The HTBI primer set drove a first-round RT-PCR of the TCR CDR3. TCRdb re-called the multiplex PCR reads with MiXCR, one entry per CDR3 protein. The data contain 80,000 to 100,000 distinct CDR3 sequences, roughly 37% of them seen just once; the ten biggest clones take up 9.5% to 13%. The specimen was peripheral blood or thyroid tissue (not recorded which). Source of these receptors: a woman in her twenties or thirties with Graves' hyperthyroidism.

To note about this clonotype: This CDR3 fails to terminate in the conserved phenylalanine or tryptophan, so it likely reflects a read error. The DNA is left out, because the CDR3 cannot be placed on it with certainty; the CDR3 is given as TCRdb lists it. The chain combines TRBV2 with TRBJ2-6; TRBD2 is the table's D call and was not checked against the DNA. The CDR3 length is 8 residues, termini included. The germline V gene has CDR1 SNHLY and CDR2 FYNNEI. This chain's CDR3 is CASNPQTS.

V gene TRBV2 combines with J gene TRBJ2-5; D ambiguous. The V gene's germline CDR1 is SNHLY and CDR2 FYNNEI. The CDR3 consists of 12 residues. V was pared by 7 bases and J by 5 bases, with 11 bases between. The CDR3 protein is CASIEAGETQYF. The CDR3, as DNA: TGTGCCAGCATCGAGGCCGGGGAGACCCAGTACTTC.

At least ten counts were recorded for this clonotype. CDR3 nucleotide sequence: TGCGCCAGCAGCCCACTAGCGCAAGAGACCCAGTACTTC. Its translation is CASSPLAQETQYF. This rearrangement joins TRBV5-1 to TRBJ2-5; TRBD2 matches 7 bases. The germline gives CDR1 SGHRS, CDR2 YFSETQ. V shed 4 bases and J 2 bases; nucleotides not matched to a gene: 2. The CDR3 loop spans 13 amino acids.

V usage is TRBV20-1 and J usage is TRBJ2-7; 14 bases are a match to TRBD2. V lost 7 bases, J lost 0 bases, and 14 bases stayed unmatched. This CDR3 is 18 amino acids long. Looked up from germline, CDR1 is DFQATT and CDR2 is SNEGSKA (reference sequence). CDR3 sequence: CSGTGTSGSGVSSYEQYF. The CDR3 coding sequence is TGCAGTGGGACCGGGACTAGCGGGAGTGGGGTAAGCTCCTACGAGCAGTACTTC.

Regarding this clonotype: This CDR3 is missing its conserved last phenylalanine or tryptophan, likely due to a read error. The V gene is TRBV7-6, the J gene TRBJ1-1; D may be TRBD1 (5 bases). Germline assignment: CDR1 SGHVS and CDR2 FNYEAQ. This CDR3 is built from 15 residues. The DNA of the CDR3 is TGTTCCAGCAGCTTACATGGGGATAGACAGACTGAAGCTTTCCTT. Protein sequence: CSSSLHGDRQTEAFL.

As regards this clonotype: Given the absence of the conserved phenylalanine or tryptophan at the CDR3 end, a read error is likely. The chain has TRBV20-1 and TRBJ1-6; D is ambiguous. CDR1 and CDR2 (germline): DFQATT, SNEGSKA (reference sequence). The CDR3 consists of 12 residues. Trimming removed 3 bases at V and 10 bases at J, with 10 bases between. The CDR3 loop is CSARRGDSPLHL. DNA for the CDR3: TGCAGTGCTAGGCGGGGAGACTCACCCCTCCACCTT.

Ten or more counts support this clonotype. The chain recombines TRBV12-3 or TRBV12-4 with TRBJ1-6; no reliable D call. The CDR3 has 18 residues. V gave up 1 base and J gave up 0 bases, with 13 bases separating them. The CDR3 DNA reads TGTGCCAGCAGTTTAGAGCCACTCCAGAGCTCCTATAATTCACCCCTCCACTTT. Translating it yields CASSLEPLQSSYNSPLHF.

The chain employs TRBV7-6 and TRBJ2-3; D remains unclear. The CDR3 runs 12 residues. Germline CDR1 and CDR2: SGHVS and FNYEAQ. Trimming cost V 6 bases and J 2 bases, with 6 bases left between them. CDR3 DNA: TGTGCCAGCAGGACCCTCACAGATACGCAGTATTTT. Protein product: CASRTLTDTQYF.

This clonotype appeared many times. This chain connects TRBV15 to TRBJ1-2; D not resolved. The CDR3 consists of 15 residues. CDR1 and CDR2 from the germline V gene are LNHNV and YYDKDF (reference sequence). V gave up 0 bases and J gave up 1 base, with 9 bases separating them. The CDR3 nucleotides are TGTGCCACCAGCAGAGAGGGATGGGGTAACTATGGCTACACCTTC. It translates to CATSREGWGNYGYTF.

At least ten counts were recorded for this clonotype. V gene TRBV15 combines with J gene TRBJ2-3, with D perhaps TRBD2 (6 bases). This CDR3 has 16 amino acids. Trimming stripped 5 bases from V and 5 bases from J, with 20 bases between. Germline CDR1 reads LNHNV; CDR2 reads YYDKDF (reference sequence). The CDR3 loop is CATSLPLGTQGDTQYF. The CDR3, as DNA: TGTGCCACCAGCCTTCCCCTTGGGACTCAGGGAGATACGCAGTATTTT.

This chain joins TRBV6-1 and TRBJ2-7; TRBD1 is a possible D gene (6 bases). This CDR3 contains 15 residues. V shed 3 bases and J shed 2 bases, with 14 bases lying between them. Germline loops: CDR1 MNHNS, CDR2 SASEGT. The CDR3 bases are TGTGCCAGCAGTGATAGACAGGCGGACCCCTACGAGCAGTACTTC. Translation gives CASSDRQADPYEQYF.

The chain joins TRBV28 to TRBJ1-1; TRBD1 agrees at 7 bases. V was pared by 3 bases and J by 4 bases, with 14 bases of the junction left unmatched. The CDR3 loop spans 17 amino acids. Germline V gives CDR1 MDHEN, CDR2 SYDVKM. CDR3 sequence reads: CASSFYRGLNGATEAFF. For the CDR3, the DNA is TGTGCCAGCAGTTTTTACAGGGGCCTTAATGGAGCCACTGAAGCTTTCTTT.

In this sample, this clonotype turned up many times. This chain's CDR3 is CASSPSPRGTDTQYF. The DNA for the CDR3 is TGCGCCAGCAGCCCTTCCCCGCGGGGCACAGATACGCAGTATTTT. The J gene is TRBJ2-3, the V gene TRBV5-1; possible D gene TRBD2, 5 bases. The CDR3 is 15 amino acids. The germline gives CDR1 SGHRS, CDR2 YFSETQ. Between the trimmed V and J ends, which lost 4 bases and 1 base, there was a span of 13 bases.

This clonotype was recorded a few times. CDR3 sequence: CSARPGTGENSPLHF. Here the CDR3 DNA reads TGCAGTGCTAGGCCCGGGACAGGCGAAAATTCACCCCTCCACTTT. V gene TRBV20-1 combines with J gene TRBJ1-6; the match to TRBD1 covers 8 bases. The germline V gene encodes CDR1 DFQATT and CDR2 SNEGSKA (reference sequence). V dropped 3 bases and J dropped 7; count of bases not matched to a gene: 8. The CDR3 runs to 15 residues.

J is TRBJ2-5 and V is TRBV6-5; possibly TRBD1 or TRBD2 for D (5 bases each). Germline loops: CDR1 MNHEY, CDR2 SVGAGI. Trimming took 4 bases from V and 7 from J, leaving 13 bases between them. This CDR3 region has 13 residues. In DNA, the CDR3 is TGTGCCAGCAGTTCTCAGGGTGGGGGGACCCAGTACTTC. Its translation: CASSSQGGGTQYF.

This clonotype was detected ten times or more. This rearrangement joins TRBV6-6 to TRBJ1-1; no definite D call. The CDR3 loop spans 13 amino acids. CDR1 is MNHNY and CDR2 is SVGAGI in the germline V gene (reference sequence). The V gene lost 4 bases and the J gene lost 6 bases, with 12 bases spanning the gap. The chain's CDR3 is CASSSTLGAEAFF. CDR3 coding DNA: TGTGCCAGCAGTTCCACCCTAGGCGCTGAAGCTTTCTTT.

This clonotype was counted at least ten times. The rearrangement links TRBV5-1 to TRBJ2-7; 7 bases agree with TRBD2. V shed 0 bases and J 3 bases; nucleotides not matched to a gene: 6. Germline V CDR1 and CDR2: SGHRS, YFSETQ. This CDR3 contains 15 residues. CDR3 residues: CASSLAPAGVYEQYF. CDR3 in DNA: TGCGCCAGCAGCTTGGCCCCCGCGGGAGTCTACGAGCAGTACTTC.

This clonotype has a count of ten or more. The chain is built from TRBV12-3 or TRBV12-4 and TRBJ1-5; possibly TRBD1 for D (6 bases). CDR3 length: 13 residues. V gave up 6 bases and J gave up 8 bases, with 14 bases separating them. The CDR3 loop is CASRTTGLEPQHF. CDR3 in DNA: TGTGCCAGCAGAACGACAGGTTTAGAGCCCCAGCATTTT.

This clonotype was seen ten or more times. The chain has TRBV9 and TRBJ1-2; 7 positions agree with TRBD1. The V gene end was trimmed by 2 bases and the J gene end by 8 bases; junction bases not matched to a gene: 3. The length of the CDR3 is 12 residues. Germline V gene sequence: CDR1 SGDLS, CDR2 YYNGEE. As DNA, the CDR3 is TGTGCCAGCAGCGTGACAGGGAACGGCTACACCTTC. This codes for CASSVTGNGYTF.